Each of the 24 T cell receptor beta chains below was sequenced from the same sample in a study of shared clonotypes between healthy human individuals. Sequencing was performed with immunoSEQ multiplex PCR; in TCRdb, only in-frame clones are kept and a portion is missing. The repertoire holds more than 1 million clones, with about four fifths as singletons. Sequencing was performed on memory CD4+ T cells from PBMCs. Subset noted: CD45RA-negative fraction. The receptors stem from a young man in good health. Some clones in this sample may be carry-over from other donors' samples.

This chain uses TRBV28 with TRBJ2-2; perhaps TRBD1 as D (5 bases). Per germline, CDR1 MDHEN and CDR2 SYDVKM. CDR3 length: 12 residues. CDR3 in DNA: TGTGCAGGGGAAGAAAACACCGGGGAGCTGTTTTTT. Translation: CAGEENTGELFF.

This clone was detected a few times. This chain joins TRBV25-1 and TRBJ1-2; D call uncertain. The CDR3 is 13 amino acids. Per germline, CDR1 MGHDK and CDR2 SYGVNS. Deletions cut 1 base from V and 2 bases from J, with 5 bases between. The CDR3 spells CASSESMNYGYTF. The CDR3 DNA is TGTGCCAGCAGTGAATCAATGAACTATGGCTACACCTTC.

The chain carries TRBV11-3 and TRBJ2-1; 9 positions match TRBD2. The germline V gene has CDR1 SGHNT and CDR2 YENEEA. There are 12 residues in the CDR3. V shed 3 bases and J 9 bases; nucleotides not matched to a gene: 0. CDR3 DNA: TGTGCCAGCAGCTTTAGCGGGAGTGAGCAGTTCTTC. It codes for CASSFSGSEQFF.

Only a few counts were recorded for this clone. The genes are TRBV4-3 and TRBJ2-3; D call uncertain. There are 15 residues in the CDR3. Trimming pared 1 base from V and 0 bases from J, leaving 8 bases between. Germline V gene data show CDR1 as LGHNA and CDR2 as YSLEER. For the CDR3, the DNA is TGCGCCAGCAGCCAAGTGAGCTCCAGCACAGATACGCAGTATTTT. It is translated as CASSQVSSSTDTQYF.

This clone was counted only a few times. V usage is TRBV4-3 and J usage is TRBJ1-3; the D gene is possibly TRBD1 (5 bases). This CDR3 is 16 amino acids long. The germline V and J ends were trimmed by 1 base and 2 bases, with 12 bases remaining between them. Germline V lookup: CDR1 LGHNA, CDR2 YSLEER. CDR3 region: CASSQVARATGNTIYF. DNA for the CDR3: TGCGCCAGCAGCCAAGTCGCCAGGGCGACTGGAAACACCATATATTTT.

J is TRBJ1-2 and V is TRBV6-5; D is unclear. The CDR3 consists of 11 residues. CDR1 is MNHEY, CDR2 SVGAGI, per germline. The V end was cut by 7 bases, the J end by 6 bases, with 9 bases between. The CDR3 here is CASKEGDGYTF. CDR3 nucleotide sequence: TGTGCCAGCAAAGAGGGAGATGGCTACACCTTC.

This clone has only one observation. The V and J genes are TRBV29-1 and TRBJ2-3, with 8 bases matching TRBD2. Looked up from germline, CDR1 is SQVTM and CDR2 is ANQGSEA. The junction had 2 bases not matched to a gene; V was cut back by 4 bases and J by 5 bases. There are 12 residues in the CDR3. The CDR3 DNA follows: TGCAGCGTTGGTCTAGCGGGAGATACGCAGTATTTT. The encoded protein is CSVGLAGDTQYF.

The chain combines TRBV14 with TRBJ2-1, with D unclear. The CDR3 sequence is 15 residues long. From germline, CDR1 is SGHDN and CDR2 FVKESK. V lost 4 bases and J lost 2, with 12 bases in between. DNA of the CDR3: TGTGCCAGCAGCCTCGACCCAGGCCCCTACAATGAGCAGTTCTTC. It encodes CASSLDPGPYNEQFF.

The J gene is TRBJ2-1, the V gene TRBV9; D not certain. The CDR3 runs 13 residues. V shed 0 bases and J shed 10 bases, with 11 bases lying between them. Germline V lookup: CDR1 SGDLS, CDR2 YYNGEE. The CDR3, as DNA: TGTGCCAGCAGCGTAGTTAGTTTAGGGGAGCAGTTCTTC. Protein sequence: CASSVVSLGEQFF.

This clone came up once. The CDR3 nucleotides are TGTGCCAGTCAGCGGGGATCGGTGGAGACCCAGTACTTC. Translated: CASQRGSVETQYF. The V call is TRBV28, the J call TRBJ2-5, with 7 bases lining up with TRBD2. J was trimmed by 5 bases and V by 9 bases; bases with no gene match: 9. The germline V gene encodes CDR1 MDHEN and CDR2 SYDVKM. CDR3 length: 13 residues. The variable domain in full, with the rest retrieved from reference TRBV28 and TRBJ2-5, is DVKVTQSSRYLVKRTGEKVFLECVQDMDHENMFWYRQDPGLGLRLIYFSYDVKMKEKGDIPEGYSVSREKKERFSLILESASTNQTSMYLCASQRGSVETQYFGPGTRLLVL.

This clone was seen just once. The chain has TRBV7-2 and TRBJ2-1; TRBD2 aligns across 11 bases. Unmatched junction bases numbered 7, after V lost 5 bases and J lost 7 bases. CDR1 is SGHTA and CDR2 is FQGNSA in the germline V gene. The CDR3 is 15 residues long. The CDR3 reads CASSPTSGISNEQFF. The CDR3 nucleotides read TGTGCCAGCAGCCCGACTAGCGGGATTTCGAATGAGCAGTTCTTC.

Concerning this clone: The same CDR3 also results from other DNA sequences found in this sample. This chain uses TRBV28 with TRBJ2-7; 7 positions match TRBD2. After removal of 5 bases from V and 7 bases from J, the junction contained 8 bases not matched to a gene. The germline V gene has CDR1 MDHEN and CDR2 SYDVKM. The CDR3 consists of 13 residues. The CDR3 sequence is CASSPLAGGEQYF. In DNA, the CDR3 is TGTGCCAGCAGTCCCCTAGCCGGGGGGGAGCAGTACTTC.

The genes are TRBV27 and TRBJ2-2; D is tentatively TRBD1 or TRBD2 (6 bases each). The CDR3 is made up of 16 amino acids. Trimming pared 6 bases from V and 4 bases from J, leaving 18 bases between. Germline CDR1 MNHEY, CDR2 SMNVEV (reference sequence). The CDR3 bases are TGTGCCAGCAGCCTAGGGGGGCAGGGGCGCACCGGGGAGCTGTTTTTT. It encodes CASSLGGQGRTGELFF.

This chain links TRBV5-1 with TRBJ1-4, with no clear D. This CDR3 has 15 amino acids. The V gene's germline CDR1 is SGHRS and CDR2 YFSETQ. V was shortened by 1 base and J by 1 base, with 8 bases between the two germline ends. Here the CDR3 reads CASSLMSGTNEKLFF. The DNA for the CDR3 is TGCGCCAGCAGCTTGATGAGCGGAACTAATGAAAAACTGTTTTTT.

This chain joins TRBV28 and TRBJ2-1; no clear D. Looked up from germline, CDR1 is MDHEN and CDR2 is SYDVKM. Deletions cut 4 bases from V and 4 bases from J, with 11 bases between. The CDR3 spans 14 residues. CDR3 DNA sequence: TGTGCCAGCAGTTCCCCGACTGAGTACAATGAGCAGTTCTTC. Protein: CASSSPTEYNEQFF.

The J gene is TRBJ1-5, the V gene TRBV5-1, with TRBD1 identical over 8 bases. Germline-derived CDR1 and CDR2 are SGHRS and YFSETQ. CDR3 length equals 14 residues. V was clipped by 5 bases and J by 7 bases; unmatched bases: 8. For the CDR3, the DNA is TGCGCCAGCAGACCGACAGGGGAGGACCAGCCCCAGCATTTT. Amino acids: CASRPTGEDQPQHF.

Note on this clone: Other DNA sequences in this specimen translate into the identical CDR3. This rearrangement joins TRBV28 to TRBJ1-2; D uncertain. The V gene's germline CDR1 is MDHEN and CDR2 SYDVKM. V lost 1 base to trimming and J lost 4 bases, with 7 bases between them. The CDR3 consists of 13 residues. The CDR3 region has the DNA TGTGCCAGCAGTTTATCGGGAGCCTATGGCTACACCTTC. Encoded protein: CASSLSGAYGYTF.

The J gene is TRBJ2-5, the V gene TRBV28, with D perhaps matching TRBD2 (6 bases). V was shortened by 5 bases and J by 7 bases, with 29 bases between the two germline ends. The CDR3 runs 18 residues. In germline, CDR1 is MDHEN, CDR2 SYDVKM. The DNA of the CDR3 is TGTGCCAGCAGTCTCACCTGGGTTAGGGGACTGGAGAAGCGGACCCAGTACTTC. It specifies CASSLTWVRGLEKRTQYF. Full variable domain (rest looked up from reference TRBV28 and TRBJ2-5): DVKVTQSSRYLVKRTGEKVFLECVQDMDHENMFWYRQDPGLGLRLIYFSYDVKMKEKGDIPEGYSVSREKKERFSLILESASTNQTSMYLCASSLTWVRGLEKRTQYFGPGTRLLVL.

With regard to this clone: Distinct nucleotide sequences in the sample also encode this CDR3. The chain carries TRBV7-3 and TRBJ1-1; 8 bases align to TRBD1. Germline V lookup: CDR1 SGHTA, CDR2 FQGTGA. The ends lost 5 bases at V and 1 base at J; junction bases unmatched: 6. The CDR3 sequence is 15 residues long. CDR3 DNA sequence: TGTGCCAGCAGCAGCACCGGGACAGGGAACACTGAAGCTTTCTTT. The encoded protein is CASSSTGTGNTEAFF.

The chain links TRBV7-2 to TRBJ1-1; a possible D gene is TRBD1 (6 bases). The CDR3 sequence is 14 residues long. The V and J ends lost 1 base and 10 bases respectively, with 16 bases between them. The germline V gene has CDR1 SGHTA and CDR2 FQGNSA. The CDR3 DNA sequence: TGTGCCAGCAGCTTAGGGGGACAACCGGAGGGAGCTTTCTTT. Translating it yields CASSLGGQPEGAFF.

This clone was recorded only once. This chain uses TRBV5-1 with TRBJ2-3; 10 bases are shared with TRBD2. V trimming: 4 bases; J trimming: 3 bases; junction bases outside the gene matches: 17. The CDR3 is 19 residues long. Germline V gene sequence: CDR1 SGHRS, CDR2 YFSETQ. The CDR3 region is CASSRQSLAGGYGTDTQYF. The CDR3 nucleotides read TGCGCCAGCAGCCGACAATCTTTAGCGGGAGGATACGGGACAGATACGCAGTATTTT.

This chain joins TRBV7-2 and TRBJ2-7; no reliable D call. The V gene lost 0 bases and the J gene lost 1 base, with 7 bases spanning the gap. Germline CDR1 is SGHTA and CDR2 is FQGNSA. The CDR3 has 14 residues. CDR3 DNA: TGTGCCAGCAGCTTAGCAACACAGTCCTACGAGCAGTACTTC. Its translation is CASSLATQSYEQYF.

CDR3 DNA: TGCGCCAGCAGCTTGGGGACAGGGGTGAACATTCAGTACTTC. Translating gives CASSLGTGVNIQYF. This sequence joins TRBV5-1 and TRBJ2-4; 9 positions agree with TRBD1. With 0 bases clipped from V and 7 bases from J, the junction kept 2 bases outside the gene matches. Germline V gene sequence: CDR1 SGHRS, CDR2 YFSETQ. The CDR3 length is 14 residues.

V usage is TRBV7-2 and J usage is TRBJ2-5; D remains ambiguous. Germline V gene lookup returns CDR1 SGHTA and CDR2 FQGNSA. The CDR3 runs 14 residues. V lost 3 bases and J lost 2, with 10 bases in between. Here the CDR3 reads CASSFGRAQETQYF. The CDR3 DNA reads TGTGCCAGCAGCTTTGGACGGGCACAAGAGACCCAGTACTTC.